This TCR beta chain was captured by sequencing in a study of T-cell reconstitution after alpha-beta-depleted transplantation in children. Unique molecular identifiers were used in preparing the TCRbeta library. TCRdb ran MiXCR on the PCR reads and lists one entry per CDR3 protein. The sample includes 200,000 to 250,000 distinct CDR3 sequences, more than 10% of them seen just once. The germline V gene encodes CDR1 SQVTM and CDR2 ANQGSEA. The CDR3 covers 15 residues. Germline trimming cut 6 bases from V and 4 bases from J; bases unmatched to any gene: 13. This clonotype has ten or more counts. The clonotype was recovered from a human donor who donated a stem cell graft to a child with acute lymphoblastic leukemia. The chain recombines TRBV29-1 with TRBJ2-5, with 8 bases fitting TRBD2. The sequences come from PBMCs from the stem cell graft donor, collected from the stem cell graft. The CDR3 coding sequence is TGCAGCGTCCTTGTCGGGACTAGGGGAGGAGAGACCCAGTACTTC. Its translation: CSVLVGTRGGETQYF.